This TCR beta chain was captured in a study of control samples from healthy donors and cancer patients. A single count supports this clone. The protocol was immunoSEQ multiplex PCR, while the TCRdb copy is restricted to in-frame clones and leaves out a portion. Of some 170,000 clones in the sample, nearly 96% were seen once. The CDR3 runs to 14 residues. Germline-derived CDR1 and CDR2 are MNHEY and SMNVEV (reference sequence). With 5 bases clipped from V and 9 bases from J, the junction kept 12 bases outside the gene matches. Sequencing was done on a sample of blood. This receptor was taken from a woman in her 30s in good health. V usage is TRBV27 and J usage is TRBJ1-1; 7 bases align to TRBD1. DNA for the CDR3: TGTGCCAGCAGTAGACGACAGGGTAGTCCCCAAGCTTTCTTT. As protein: CASSRRQGSPQAFF.